This is a list of T cell receptor beta chains from one sample in a study of cytomegalovirus exposure and HLA in healthy donors. Assay: immunoSEQ multiplex PCR; the TCRdb copy retains only in-frame clones and omits some. The data show 100,000 to 120,000 clones, more than 75% seen once. Sample: PBMCs. The receptors were gathered from a man aged 40-50 years in good health and CMV-seronegative. Each CDR3 is given with its conserved first and last residue. The order of the fields is D gene, clone size, V gene, J gene, CDR3 protein, CDR3 DNA. A D gene is named only where the DNA matches it firmly. Clone size appears in some rows only: once, few, many, or a class for an expanded clone.

d_gene: TRBD2; abundance: NA; v_gene: TRBV9; j_gene: TRBJ2-3; CDR3aa: CASSVLDGGGTDTQYF; CDR3nt: TGTGCCAGCAGCGTATTAGACGGGGGGGGCACAGATACGCAGTATTTT
d_gene: NA; abundance: NA; v_gene: TRBV5-1; j_gene: TRBJ1-1; CDR3aa: CASSMTGPNTEAFF; CDR3nt: TGCGCCAGCAGCATGACAGGCCCAAACACTGAAGCTTTCTTT
d_gene: NA; abundance: NA; v_gene: TRBV27; j_gene: TRBJ1-5; CDR3aa: CATSPLVSNQPQHF; CDR3nt: TGTGCCACCTCCCCCCTAGTAAGCAATCAGCCCCAGCATTTT
d_gene: TRBD1; abundance: NA; v_gene: TRBV25-1; j_gene: TRBJ2-7; CDR3aa: CASSDGTAQLEQYF; CDR3nt: TGTGCCAGCAGTGATGGGACAGCTCAGTTGGAGCAGTACTTC
d_gene: NA; abundance: NA; v_gene: TRBV28; j_gene: TRBJ1-1; CDR3aa: CASRPGNTEAFF; CDR3nt: TGTGCCAGCAGGCCAGGGAACACTGAAGCTTTCTTT
d_gene: TRBD1; abundance: NA; v_gene: TRBV5-1; j_gene: TRBJ1-6; CDR3aa: CASSNRGQENSPLHF; CDR3nt: TGCGCCAGCAGCAATAGGGGGCAAGAGAATTCACCCCTCCACTTT
d_gene: TRBD1; abundance: few; v_gene: TRBV30; j_gene: TRBJ2-7; CDR3aa: CAWSGVGGQAYYEQYF; CDR3nt: TGTGCCTGGAGTGGGGTGGGGGGACAGGCCTACTACGAGCAGTACTTC
d_gene: TRBD1; abundance: NA; v_gene: TRBV29-1; j_gene: TRBJ1-1; CDR3aa: CSVEVQGMRTEAFF; CDR3nt: TGCAGCGTTGAAGTACAGGGGATGAGGACTGAAGCTTTCTTT
d_gene: NA; abundance: NA; v_gene: TRBV18; j_gene: TRBJ1-5; CDR3aa: CASSPTGRRGSNQPQHF; CDR3nt: TGTGCCAGCTCACCTACCGGACGCCGGGGGAGCAATCAGCCCCAGCATTTT
d_gene: NA; abundance: NA; v_gene: TRBV5-1; j_gene: TRBJ1-1; CDR3aa: CASTSGPGGTEAFF; CDR3nt: TGCGCCAGCACCTCCGGCCCGGGGGGCACTGAAGCTTTCTTT
d_gene: NA; abundance: NA; v_gene: TRBV4-2; j_gene: TRBJ2-7; CDR3aa: CASSQGVRGRNYEQYF; CDR3nt: TGTGCCAGCAGCCAAGGGGTTAGGGGCAGAAACTACGAGCAGTACTTC
d_gene: TRBD1; abundance: NA; v_gene: TRBV2; j_gene: TRBJ1-4; CDR3aa: CASWPGQGRPEGEKLFF; CDR3nt: TGTGCCAGTTGGCCCGGACAGGGGAGGCCTGAAGGCGAAAAACTGTTTTTT
d_gene: TRBD1; abundance: NA; v_gene: TRBV5-1; j_gene: TRBJ1-1; CDR3aa: CASSLDRGGITEAFF; CDR3nt: TGCGCCAGCAGCTTGGACAGGGGGGGAATTACTGAAGCTTTCTTT
d_gene: TRBD1; abundance: NA; v_gene: TRBV5-4; j_gene: TRBJ1-3; CDR3aa: CASSRGQQGANGNTIYF; CDR3nt: TGTGCCAGCAGCAGGGGCCAACAGGGGGCGAATGGAAACACCATATATTTT
d_gene: NA; abundance: NA; v_gene: TRBV5-1; j_gene: TRBJ2-2; CDR3aa: CASSLDTAGELFF; CDR3nt: TGCGCCAGCAGCTTGGATACTGCCGGGGAGCTGTTTTTT
d_gene: TRBD2; abundance: NA; v_gene: TRBV5-6; j_gene: TRBJ2-1; CDR3aa: CASSLGLAGINEQFF; CDR3nt: TGTGCCAGCAGCTTGGGACTAGCGGGAATCAATGAGCAGTTCTTC
d_gene: NA; abundance: NA; v_gene: TRBV5-1; j_gene: TRBJ1-6; CDR3aa: CASSLRPEDNSPLHF; CDR3nt: TGCGCCAGCAGCCTCAGGCCCGAAGATAATTCACCCCTCCACTTT
d_gene: NA; abundance: NA; v_gene: TRBV7-2; j_gene: TRBJ1-1; CDR3aa: CASTPREVAEAFF; CDR3nt: TGTGCCAGCACCCCTCGGGAAGTCGCTGAAGCTTTCTTT
d_gene: TRBD1; abundance: NA; v_gene: TRBV30; j_gene: TRBJ1-5; CDR3aa: CAWSGGQDNQPQHF; CDR3nt: TGTGCCTGGAGTGGGGGACAGGACAATCAGCCCCAGCATTTT
d_gene: NA; abundance: NA; v_gene: TRBV28; j_gene: TRBJ2-7; CDR3aa: CASSRPPLFSGQYF; CDR3nt: TGTGCCAGTTCCCGACCACCCCTCTTTTCGGGGCAGTACTTC
d_gene: NA; abundance: NA; v_gene: TRBV29-1; j_gene: TRBJ2-3; CDR3aa: CSVKGNVGTDTQYF; CDR3nt: TGCAGCGTTAAGGGGAACGTTGGCACAGATACGCAGTATTTT
d_gene: TRBD1; abundance: once; v_gene: TRBV5-1; j_gene: TRBJ1-6; CDR3aa: CASSGGTDNSPLHF; CDR3nt: TGCGCCAGCAGCGGCGGGACAGATAATTCACCCCTCCACTTT
d_gene: NA; abundance: NA; v_gene: TRBV30; j_gene: TRBJ1-5; CDR3aa: CAWSVGQRDQPQHF; CDR3nt: TGTGCCTGGAGTGTAGGGCAGCGGGATCAGCCCCAGCATTTT
d_gene: NA; abundance: NA; v_gene: TRBV5-5; j_gene: TRBJ1-6; CDR3aa: CASSKDSINSPLHF; CDR3nt: TGTGCCAGCAGCAAGGACAGTATTAATTCACCCCTCCACTTT
d_gene: TRBD1; abundance: once; v_gene: TRBV5-4; j_gene: TRBJ2-3; CDR3aa: CASSQDRGDTDTQYF; CDR3nt: TGTGCCAGCAGCCAGGACAGGGGTGACACAGATACGCAGTATTTT
d_gene: TRBD1; abundance: NA; v_gene: TRBV5-1; j_gene: TRBJ2-3; CDR3aa: CASSTSTGVNTDTQYF; CDR3nt: TGCGCCAGCAGCACTTCGACAGGGGTAAACACAGATACGCAGTATTTT
d_gene: TRBD1; abundance: NA; v_gene: TRBV30; j_gene: TRBJ1-4; CDR3aa: CAWRPGGTGGEKLFF; CDR3nt: TGTGCCTGGAGGCCTGGAGGGACAGGGGGCGAAAAACTGTTTTTT
d_gene: TRBD1; abundance: NA; v_gene: TRBV5-4; j_gene: TRBJ1-2; CDR3aa: CASSALQGGYGGYTF; CDR3nt: TGTGCCAGCAGCGCCTTACAGGGGGGCTATGGCGGCTACACCTTC
d_gene: TRBD1; abundance: NA; v_gene: TRBV6-1; j_gene: TRBJ2-3; CDR3aa: CASSAGTGGLTDTQYF; CDR3nt: TGTGCCAGCAGTGCGGGGACAGGGGGATTAACAGATACGCAGTATTTT
d_gene: NA; abundance: NA; v_gene: TRBV11-2; j_gene: TRBJ1-5; CDR3aa: CASSLDLNGNQPQHF; CDR3nt: TGTGCCAGCAGCTTAGATCTTAATGGCAATCAGCCCCAGCATTTT
d_gene: NA; abundance: NA; v_gene: TRBV14; j_gene: TRBJ2-7; CDR3aa: CASSQVRGYEQYF; CDR3nt: TGTGCCAGCAGCCAAGTTCGGGGTTACGAGCAGTACTTC
d_gene: NA; abundance: NA; v_gene: TRBV28; j_gene: TRBJ1-5; CDR3aa: CASAARAAKTSPQHF; CDR3nt: TGTGCCAGTGCGGCCCGAGCGGCGAAGACGTCGCCCCAGCATTTT
d_gene: NA; abundance: NA; v_gene: TRBV11-2; j_gene: TRBJ2-5; CDR3aa: CASSLVREETQYF; CDR3nt: TGTGCCAGCAGCTTAGTCAGGGAAGAGACCCAGTACTTC
d_gene: NA; abundance: few; v_gene: TRBV5-1; j_gene: TRBJ2-3; CDR3aa: CASSLSATDTQYF; CDR3nt: TGCGCCAGCAGCTTGAGCGCCACAGATACGCAGTATTTT
d_gene: NA; abundance: NA; v_gene: TRBV29-1; j_gene: TRBJ2-1; CDR3aa: CSVGRQGDNEQFF; CDR3nt: TGCAGCGTTGGTCGGCAGGGCGACAATGAGCAGTTCTTC
d_gene: NA; abundance: once; v_gene: TRBV5-4; j_gene: TRBJ2-7; CDR3aa: CASSLTVRSYEQYF; CDR3nt: TGTGCCAGCAGCCTAACTGTCCGCTCCTACGAGCAGTACTTC
d_gene: NA; abundance: NA; v_gene: TRBV19; j_gene: TRBJ1-4; CDR3aa: CASSPPGLGGEKLFF; CDR3nt: TGTGCCAGTAGTCCTCCGGGTCTGGGAGGTGAAAAACTGTTTTTT
d_gene: TRBD1; abundance: few; v_gene: TRBV4-1; j_gene: TRBJ1-1; CDR3aa: CASSQDRGGAKTEAFF; CDR3nt: TGCGCCAGCAGCCAAGATCGAGGGGGCGCCAAGACTGAAGCTTTCTTT
d_gene: TRBD1; abundance: once; v_gene: TRBV7-2; j_gene: TRBJ1-1; CDR3aa: CASSFGAYRGEAFF; CDR3nt: TGTGCCAGCAGCTTTGGAGCTTACAGGGGTGAAGCTTTCTTT
d_gene: NA; abundance: few; v_gene: TRBV7-7; j_gene: TRBJ2-2; CDR3aa: CASGNTGSTGELFF; CDR3nt: TGTGCCAGCGGGAATACAGGTTCCACCGGGGAGCTGTTTTTT
d_gene: NA; abundance: NA; v_gene: TRBV6-5; j_gene: TRBJ1-2; CDR3aa: CASGYRAQGYGYTF; CDR3nt: TGTGCCAGCGGGTACAGGGCCCAGGGCTATGGCTACACCTTC
d_gene: NA; abundance: NA; v_gene: TRBV5-1; j_gene: TRBJ1-5; CDR3aa: CASSLEGQANQPQHF; CDR3nt: TGCGCCAGCAGCTTGGAGGGACAAGCCAATCAGCCCCAGCATTTT
d_gene: NA; abundance: NA; v_gene: TRBV6-6; j_gene: TRBJ1-2; CDR3aa: CASSYSDLQGYGYTF; CDR3nt: TGTGCCAGCAGTTACTCGGACTTACAGGGCTATGGCTACACCTTC
d_gene: NA; abundance: NA; v_gene: TRBV29-1; j_gene: TRBJ1-2; CDR3aa: CSVGQDYGYTF; CDR3nt: TGCAGCGTTGGGCAGGACTATGGCTACACCTTC
d_gene: NA; abundance: NA; v_gene: TRBV6-5; j_gene: TRBJ2-3; CDR3aa: CASSRTSTDTQYF; CDR3nt: TGTGCCAGCAGCCGGACTTCCACAGATACGCAGTATTTT
d_gene: NA; abundance: once; v_gene: TRBV27; j_gene: TRBJ2-2; CDR3aa: CASSPSVPTGELFF; CDR3nt: TGTGCCAGCAGTCCCTCAGTACCCACCGGGGAGCTGTTTTTT